This T cell receptor (beta chain) was captured by sequencing in a study of graft-versus-host responses after intestinal transplantation. Background on the study: Recipients across the board were started on anti-thymocyte globulin induction, then kept on tacrolimus and steroids for two to three years.

Whole-study findings and limits: Among circulating GvH clones, peak levels were associated with early post-transplant declines in HvG clones.

Clones were sequenced by immunoSEQ multiplex PCR, and TCRdb holds only the in-frame ones, with some missing. This table has about 64,000 clones, roughly 90% appearing once. This clone was observed a single time. Its antigen is unidentified. CDR3 length: 15 amino acids. From germline, CDR1 is SNHLY and CDR2 FYNNEI. Trimming took off 4 bases at V and 3 bases at J, with 12 bases between the two ends. V and J are TRBV2 and TRBJ2-2; D may be TRBD2 (6 bases). The origin of this receptor is a human donor who was the organ donor for an intestinal transplant. This sample comprised unstimulated CD8+ T cells sorted from spleen or lymph node cells, obtained before transplant. The CDR3 loop is CASSVLGSDTGELFF. As DNA, the CDR3 is TGTGCCAGCAGTGTCCTCGGGAGCGACACCGGGGAGCTGTTTTTT.